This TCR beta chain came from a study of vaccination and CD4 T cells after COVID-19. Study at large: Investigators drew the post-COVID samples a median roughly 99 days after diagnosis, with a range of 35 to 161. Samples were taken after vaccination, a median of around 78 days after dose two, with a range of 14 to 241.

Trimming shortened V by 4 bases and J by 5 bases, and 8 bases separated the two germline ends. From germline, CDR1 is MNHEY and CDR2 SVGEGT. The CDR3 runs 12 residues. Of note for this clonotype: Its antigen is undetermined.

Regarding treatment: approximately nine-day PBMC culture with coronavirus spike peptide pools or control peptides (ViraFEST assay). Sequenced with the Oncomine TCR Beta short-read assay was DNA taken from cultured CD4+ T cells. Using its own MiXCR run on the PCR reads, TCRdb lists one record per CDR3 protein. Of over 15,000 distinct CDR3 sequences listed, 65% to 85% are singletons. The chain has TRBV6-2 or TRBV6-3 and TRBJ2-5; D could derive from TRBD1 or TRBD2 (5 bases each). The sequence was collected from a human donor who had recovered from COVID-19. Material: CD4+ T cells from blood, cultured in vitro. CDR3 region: CASSSEGETQYF. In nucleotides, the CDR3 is TGTGCCAGCAGTTCCGAGGGGGAGACCCAGTACTTC.